These 16 T cell receptor beta chains were sequenced from one sample in a study of blood T cell repertoires in COVID-19. Profiled with immunoSEQ multiplex PCR; TCRdb holds only in-frame clones, not every one. The sample lists about 260,000 clones; approximately 90% were seen once. Sequencing was done on a sample of PBMCs or T cells enriched from blood (not recorded which). The receptors were sampled from a middle-aged man who had been exposed to COVID-19.

The chain joins TRBV24-1 to TRBJ1-1; 10 bases fit TRBD1. The CDR3 runs 16 residues. V trimming: 4 bases; J trimming: 3 bases; junction bases outside the gene matches: 7. Germline CDR1 reads KGHDR; CDR2 reads SFDVKD. The chain's CDR3 is CATSDSGTGDDTEAFF. The CDR3 coding sequence is TGTGCCACCAGTGACTCCGGGACAGGGGACGACACTGAAGCTTTCTTT.

This clone appeared a single time. This chain connects TRBV9 to TRBJ2-3, with 14 bases fitting TRBD2. From germline, CDR1 is SGDLS and CDR2 YYNGEE. This CDR3 has 16 residues. Losses at the gene ends were 4 bases for V and 6 bases for J; bases not matched to a gene: 7. CDR3 bases: TGTGCCAGCAGCCCCGGGACTAGCGGGAGTTTGGATACGCAGTATTTT. Protein sequence: CASSPGTSGSLDTQYF.

V usage is TRBV27 and J usage is TRBJ2-5; the match to TRBD1 covers 7 bases. CDR3 length equals 14 residues. The ends lost 0 bases at V and 7 bases at J; junction bases unmatched: 5. CDR1 MNHEY and CDR2 SMNVEV come from the germline V gene (reference sequence). CDR3 sequence: CASSLSTGAGTQYF. In DNA, the CDR3 is TGTGCCAGCAGTTTATCTACAGGGGCTGGGACCCAGTACTTC.

This clone was found once. A junction boundary mismatches the germline segment, possibly from a read error. V usage is TRBV7-7 and J usage is TRBJ1-1; 8 nucleotides line up with TRBD1. CDR3 length: 13 amino acids. Germline V gene data show CDR1 as SSHAT and CDR2 as FNYEAQ (reference sequence). The chain's CDR3 is CASSLGQGRGAFF. The CDR3 DNA sequence: TGTGCTAGCAGCCTTGGACAGGGTAGGGGAGCTTTCTTT. Looking up the rest from reference TRBV7-7 and TRBJ1-1 gives the full variable domain: GAGVSQSPRYKVTKRGQDVTLRCDPISSHATLYWYQQALGQGPEFLTYFNYEAQPDKSGLPSDRFSAERPEGSISTLTIQRTEQRDSAMYRCASSLGQGRGAFFGQGTRLTVV.

The rearrangement joins TRBV5-6 to TRBJ1-4; TRBD1 matches 8 bases. Per the germline V gene, CDR1 is SGHDT and CDR2 is YYEEEE. This CDR3 has 14 residues. Trimming removed 0 bases from V and 11 bases from J; junction bases left unmatched: 6. CDR3 sequence (DNA): TGTGCCAGCAGCTTGGGGACAGGGCCTTACAAACTGTTTTTT. As protein: CASSLGTGPYKLFF.

This clone showed up just a few times. The J gene is TRBJ1-3, the V gene TRBV9; tentatively, D is TRBD1 (5 bases). Germline V gene data show CDR1 as SGDLS and CDR2 as YYNGEE. The CDR3 extends over 16 amino acids. With 1 base removed from V and 2 bases from J, the gap between germline ends came to 13 bases. In DNA, the CDR3 is TGTGCCAGCAGCGTATACGGGGGGTTCACTGGAAACACCATATATTTT. Translating gives CASSVYGGFTGNTIYF.

The chain uses TRBV5-8 and TRBJ1-1; D unresolved. The V and J ends lost 0 bases and 1 base respectively, with 10 bases between them. This CDR3 has 15 residues. Germline CDR1 is SGHTS and CDR2 is YDEGEE. CDR3 protein: CASSLGVDWNTEAFF. Here the CDR3 DNA reads TGTGCCAGCAGCTTGGGGGTGGACTGGAACACTGAAGCTTTCTTT.

The chain has TRBV29-1 and TRBJ2-2; 8 bases fit TRBD1. CDR3 length: 13 amino acids. From germline, CDR1 is SQVTM and CDR2 ANQGSEA. J gave up 1 base and V 6 bases, and 1 base lay outside the gene matches. CDR3 sequence reads: CSVDRENTGELFF. CDR3 nucleotide sequence: TGCAGCGTGGACAGGGAGAACACCGGGGAGCTGTTTTTT.

The chain joins TRBV6-1 to TRBJ1-1; 7 bases are a match to TRBD1. Germline V gives CDR1 MNHNS, CDR2 SASEGT. The ends lost 3 bases at V and 7 bases at J; junction bases unmatched: 8. The CDR3 is made up of 14 amino acids. The CDR3 here is CASSDYARDSEAFF. As DNA, the CDR3 is TGTGCCAGCAGTGATTACGCCCGGGACAGTGAAGCTTTCTTT.

V and J are TRBV28 and TRBJ1-2, with 7 bases matching TRBD1. Germline V lookup: CDR1 MDHEN, CDR2 SYDVKM. The length of the CDR3 is 16 residues. Germline trimming cut 5 bases from V and 4 bases from J; bases unmatched to any gene: 13. The CDR3 DNA sequence: TGTGCCAGCAGTCCCGAGACAGGGTATATTGGCTATGGCTACACCTTC. It translates to CASSPETGYIGYGYTF.

The chain links TRBV24-1 to TRBJ2-7, with D uncertain. Germline V lookup: CDR1 KGHDR, CDR2 SFDVKD. Trimming took 9 bases from V and 7 from J, leaving 6 bases between them. The CDR3 is 9 residues long. The CDR3 loop is CATSREQYF. In DNA, the CDR3 is TGTGCCACCTCGAGGGAGCAGTACTTC.

The genes are TRBV30 and TRBJ1-1; D unresolved. Germline-derived CDR1 and CDR2 are GTSNPN and SVGIG (reference sequence). The ends were cut back, 8 bases at V and 1 base at J, with 17 bases in the middle. The CDR3 loop spans 14 amino acids. CDR3 in amino acids: CARAADVRNTEAFF. The CDR3 nucleotides read TGTGCCAGAGCGGCAGACGTTCGGAACACTGAAGCTTTCTTT.

V is TRBV28 and J is TRBJ2-7; TRBD1 agrees at 9 bases. The V gene's germline CDR1 is MDHEN and CDR2 SYDVKM. The trim removed 8 bases at V and 3 bases at J, leaving 5 bases unmatched. The CDR3 extends over 13 amino acids. CDR3 nucleotide sequence: TGTGCCAGCTTCGGACAGGGGCACTACGAGCAGTACTTC. This translates into CASFGQGHYEQYF.

This clone was seen once. The chain is built from TRBV7-9 and TRBJ1-2; no clear D. The V end lost 1 base, the J end lost 5 bases, and 5 bases lay between the germline ends. The CDR3 totals 12 residues. Germline V gene sequence: CDR1 SEHNR, CDR2 FQNEAQ (reference sequence). CDR3 sequence: CASSLERYGYTF. Written as DNA, the CDR3 is TGTGCCAGCAGCTTAGAACGGTATGGCTACACCTTC.

CDR3 amino acids: CASSEYEGQGSHRGYTF. DNA for the CDR3: TGTGCCAGCAGTGAATATGAGGGACAGGGTTCTCACAGGGGCTACACCTTC. The genes are TRBV25-1 and TRBJ1-2; 9 bases line up with TRBD1. The J segment lost 8 bases and the V segment lost 0 bases, leaving 13 bases of the junction unmatched. The CDR3 has 17 residues. Per germline, CDR1 MGHDK and CDR2 SYGVNS.

V is TRBV6-5 and J is TRBJ1-4; 12 positions agree with TRBD1. V shed 4 bases, J shed 7 bases, and the junction held 1 base outside the gene matches. This CDR3 comprises 14 residues. Germline V gene sequence: CDR1 MNHEY, CDR2 SVGAGI. CDR3 coding DNA: TGTGCCAGCAGTTGGGGACAGGGGGCTGAAAAACTGTTTTTT. Translating it yields CASSWGQGAEKLFF.